This note documents a single T cell receptor (beta chain) sequence. These data originate in a study of esophageal squamous cell carcinoma under preoperative chemotherapy. TCRdb itself ran the PCR reads through MiXCR, one entry per CDR3 protein. The sample holds more than 9,500 distinct CDR3 sequences, 50% to 55% seen once. Time point noted: before preoperative PTX-NDP chemotherapy. This CDR3 is built from 15 residues. Germline assignment: CDR1 ENHRY and CDR2 SYGVKD. This sequence was found in a human donor with esophageal squamous cell carcinoma. The donor label of this sample is uncertain. This sequence joins TRBV10-3 and TRBJ2-3; a possible D gene is TRBD2 (7 bases). The J call is uncertain, as TRBJ2-7 better fits the DNA end. This sample was gathered from a patient given preoperative chemotherapy. The CDR3 loop reads CAAGPGGGGADTQYF. The CDR3 DNA sequence: TGTGCCGCGGGTCCCGGGGGCGGGGGCGCAGATACGCAGTACTTC.